This T cell receptor (beta chain) was recorded in a study of cytomegalovirus exposure and HLA in healthy donors. The germline V gene encodes CDR1 SGHVS and CDR2 FQNEAQ. V lost 7 bases and J lost 5, with 17 bases in between. The CDR3 totals 14 residues. Vbeta (60) and Jbeta (13) primers were used in the PCR. Libraries were prepared by immunoSEQ multiplex PCR; TCRdb keeps only in-frame clonotypes and omits some of them. The sample has about 130,000 clones, approximately 71% seen once; the top ten hold 0.8% to 0.95%. The receptor's source is a woman aged 55-69 years in good health and CMV-seronegative. Sequencing was done on a sample of PBMCs. J is TRBJ1-2 and V is TRBV7-8; D possibly corresponds to TRBD1 (6 bases). CDR3: CASIPPNRAYGYTF. Here the CDR3 DNA reads TGTGCCAGCATCCCCCCCAACAGGGCTTATGGCTACACCTTC.